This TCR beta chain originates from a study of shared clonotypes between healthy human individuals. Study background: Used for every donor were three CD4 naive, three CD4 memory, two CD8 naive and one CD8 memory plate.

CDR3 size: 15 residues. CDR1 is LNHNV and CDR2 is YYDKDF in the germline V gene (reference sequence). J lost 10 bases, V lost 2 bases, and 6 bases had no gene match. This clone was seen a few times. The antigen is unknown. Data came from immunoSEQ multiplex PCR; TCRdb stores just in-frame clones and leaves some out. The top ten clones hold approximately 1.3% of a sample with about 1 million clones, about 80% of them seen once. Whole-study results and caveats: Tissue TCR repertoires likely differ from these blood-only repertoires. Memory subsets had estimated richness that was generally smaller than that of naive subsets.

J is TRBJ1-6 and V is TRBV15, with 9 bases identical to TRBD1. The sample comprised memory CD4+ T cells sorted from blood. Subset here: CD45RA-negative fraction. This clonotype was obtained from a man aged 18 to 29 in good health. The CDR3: CATSRKTGGQSPLHF. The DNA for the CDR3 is TGTGCCACCAGCAGAAAGACAGGGGGACAATCACCCCTCCACTTT.